This T cell receptor beta chain was identified during a study of beta chain features in type 1 diabetes (dated by TCRdb to 2016 to 2019). About the investigation overall: Patients and healthy donors did not differ in mean age, gender distribution, total cell number or subset yield. A total of about 110,000,000 sorted cells were examined across all samples, and a strong correlation was observed between cell number per subset and RNA yield. The study compared the TCRB repertoires of sorted circulating CD4+ T cell subsets in recently diagnosed type 1 diabetes patients with those in matched healthy donors. Regulatory and stem cell-like memory subsets were isolated from only 8 patients and roughly eight healthy donors, whereas naive and central memory subsets came from all 30 or so donors. Points the paper makes about the study in general: A moderate but significant shortening of TCRB CDR3 length was observed in type 1 diabetes patients in all four CD4+ subsets. Naive, central memory and regulatory TCRB repertoires appeared to be more alike among patients than among healthy donors. Shorter templates might be favored by PCR, yet because patient and control samples were amplified and corrected together, any such skew would affect both groups equally. Because cDNA was sequenced instead of genomic DNA, highly expressing activated cells could be over-represented, though the groups showed no difference in activation or CD3 levels. Because the HLA sub-analyses included only small numbers of individuals, any influence of HLA type on TCRB rearrangement was left unresolved. Patients with type 1 diabetes made fewer insertions and deleted more nucleotides at VDJ recombination sites, implying thymic rearrangement abnormalities.

Regarding this clone: What this receptor recognizes is not known. No much larger clonotype is one base removed from it; base qualities were not supplied.

At the junction V is shortened by 4 bases and J by 2 bases, with 12 bases in between. Looking up the germline V gene yields CDR1 SGDLS and CDR2 YYNGEE. Measured from the cysteine to the phenylalanine, the CDR3 is 14 residues long. Only the CDR3 portion is preserved as DNA: 42 bases, with reading frame beginning at the first base. From each donor, a single peripheral blood sample of about 120 mL on average was drawn into heparinised tubes. Using a panel that included CD45RO, CCR7, CD25, CD127, CD95 and CD27, naive, central memory, regulatory and stem cell-like memory CD4+ T cells were sorted on a BD FACSAria II. All sorted populations exceeded 95% purity. PBMCs were isolated right away by Lymphoprep density gradient centrifugation and were stained directly, without culture. So that batch effects would be minimized, each experiment stained and sorted samples in pairs, pairing one healthy donor with one patient.

The entire amount of isolated RNA was reverse transcribed using the High Capacity cDNA Reverse Transcription Kit, so the sequenced TCRB transcripts were expressed ones. Naive, central memory and regulatory T cell samples underwent deep immunoSEQ sequencing, averaging about 3.3 million total reads per sample. Sorted cells were lysed in RLT buffer and RNA was extracted with DNase-treated RNeasy Micro or Mini kits, depending on cell number. Each cell subset was processed separately to prevent cross-contamination, with patient and healthy donor samples processed together. TCRB sequences were amplified from cDNA with the immunoSEQ multiplex PCR, producing 87-bp fragments spanning the CDR3 region. Sequencing of the amplicons was done on the Illumina HiSeq platform. The original methods were these. PCR bias was corrected computationally using synthetic template baselines, and reads within Hamming distance 2 were collapsed, with unmergeable singletons discarded. Reads were aligned against IMGT so that V, D and J genes, CDR3 length and insertions or deletions at six rearrangement sites could be assigned. Within each subset, clonotype counts were normalized to sorted cell number, and only after that were true diversity and Gini coefficients computed with the tcR R package. Repertoire sharing was quantified using the overlap coefficient calculated on TCRB nucleotide sequences. Out-of-frame TCRB sequences from naive cells were analyzed as a proxy for the pre-selection repertoire. Sourced from immuneACCESS, this table was stored by TCRdb with only in-frame sequences that have V and J called. A share of the clones is absent; for the studies checked, an unresolved V gene accounts for under half, and the remainder has no known explanation. V, J and clone size are taken as reported in that table, and D and trimming were inferred from the DNA itself. The sample data list 450,000 or so clones, and about 10% of these were observed just once. In total, the top ten clones hold roughly 0.046% of the sample.

The receptor was derived from a woman younger than 35 in good health. Specimen: naive CD4+ T cells from blood. The cell subset or site label here, explained by the study, means: true naive CD4+ T cells. In this chain, TRBV9 is recombined with TRBJ2-5; the D gene lacks a confident call. The CDR3 protein: CASSPDRAQETQYF. The base sequence is TGTGCCAGCAGCCCAGACCGGGCTCAAGAGACCCAGTACTTC.